This T cell receptor beta chain was recorded in a study of early T cells in non-severe SARS-CoV-2 infection. Across the study: Sequencing targeted bulk RNA from unsorted whole blood, leaving chains unpaired.

Study conclusions and caveats: Using VDJdb, the matching emphasized anti-spike CD8 responses while missing private and CD4 specificities.

TCRdb analysed the 5' RACE reads with MiXCR anew, one entry per CDR3 protein. The sample has around 67,000 distinct CDR3 sequences; approximately 12% are singletons. This clonotype has a count of ten or more. As yet, its antigen is unknown. The CDR3 runs to 15 residues. Germline CDR1 reads SGHRS; CDR2 reads YFSETQ. V lost 3 bases to trimming and J lost 5 bases; unmatched junction nucleotides: 5. The V call is TRBV5-1, the J call TRBJ2-3, with 11 bases that match TRBD2. The TCR sequence derives from an adult who was a healthcare worker with PCR-confirmed SARS-CoV-2 infection or an uninfected control (not recorded which). The sequencing sample was made of whole blood. CDR3: CASSSTSGGRDTQYF. DNA for the CDR3: TGCGCCAGCAGCTCAACTAGCGGGGGAAGAGATACGCAGTATTTT.